The 13 T cell receptor beta chains below were found in one sample sequenced in a study of T cells after yellow fever vaccination. TCRdb re-derived calls from the 5' RACE reads in MiXCR, one entry per CDR3 protein. The table includes fewer than 90,000 distinct CDR3 sequences, approximately 7.7% detected once. The sequences come from CD8+ T cells sorted from PBMCs, collected 4 to 6 days after the first yellow fever vaccination. These TCRs come from a man aged 18-30 years who received the YFV17D yellow fever vaccine.

CDR3 protein: CASSTRDTGTDTQYF. CDR3 coding DNA: TGTGCCAGCAGCACCCGGGACACTGGCACAGATACGCAGTATTTT. The chain joins TRBV7-9 to TRBJ2-3, with D possibly matching TRBD1 (6 bases). V was cut by 5 bases and J by 1 base, with 13 bases left in between. The CDR3 covers 15 residues. Germline-derived CDR1 and CDR2 are SEHNR and FQNEAQ (reference sequence).

This clonotype was found many times. The chain links TRBV5-1 to TRBJ2-2; either TRBD1 or TRBD2 may fit D (5 bases each). V dropped 4 bases and J dropped 3 bases, with 16 bases sitting between them. This CDR3 is 16 amino acids long. The germline V gene has CDR1 SGHRS and CDR2 YFSETQ. CDR3 bases: TGCGCCAGCAGCGCCCCGGCAGGGACGGACACCGGGGAGCTGTTTTTT. This codes for CASSAPAGTDTGELFF.

This clonotype appeared many times. The rearrangement links TRBV20-1 to TRBJ2-1, with D possibly matching TRBD1 (6 bases). The length of the CDR3 is 14 residues. Per germline, CDR1 DFQATT and CDR2 SNEGSKA (reference sequence). V lost 3 bases to trimming and J lost 4 bases, with 13 bases between them. CDR3 in amino acids: CSASPNREYNEQFF. CDR3 nucleotides: TGCAGTGCTAGCCCCAACAGGGAATACAATGAGCAGTTCTTC.

This sequence joins TRBV4-2 and TRBJ2-1; 10 bases align to TRBD2. CDR1 and CDR2 from the germline V gene are LGHNA and YNFKEQ. This CDR3 region has 16 residues. V lost 4 bases, J lost 4 bases, and 7 bases stayed unmatched. The CDR3 region has the DNA TGTGCCAGCAGCCCCAGCGGGGGGGGAAATTACAATGAGCAGTTCTTC. It specifies CASSPSGGGNYNEQFF.

This clonotype was picked up a small number of times. The V gene is TRBV18, the J gene TRBJ2-7; D is possibly TRBD1 (5 bases). This CDR3 region has 16 residues. Germline values: CDR1 KGHSH, CDR2 LQKENI. V was trimmed by 3 bases and J by 0 bases, leaving 15 bases between them. CDR3 nucleotide sequence: TGTGCCAGCTCACCGGACCAGGGTTCTCGCTCCTACGAGCAGTACTTC. Translating gives CASSPDQGSRSYEQYF.

This clonotype showed up just a few times. The chain is built from TRBV7-8 and TRBJ1-1, with D unclear. V lost 6 bases to trimming and J lost 3 bases, with 11 bases between them. There are 13 residues in the CDR3. The germline gives CDR1 SGHVS, CDR2 FQNEAQ. The CDR3 sequence is CASSSGRHTEAFF. CDR3 bases: TGTGCCAGCAGTTCCGGCAGGCACACTGAAGCTTTCTTT.

There are a few counts of this clonotype. This chain uses TRBV5-1 with TRBJ2-7; possible D gene TRBD1, 6 bases. The V gene's germline CDR1 is SGHRS and CDR2 YFSETQ. This CDR3 comprises 18 residues. The V and J ends lost 3 bases and 1 base respectively, with 23 bases between them. The CDR3 coding sequence is TGCGCCAGCAGCTGGCGCCTCGGGGAAGGGGGTTTATCCTACGAGCAGTACGTC. Translated, it gives CASSWRLGEGGLSYEQYV.

Ten or more counts support this clonotype. The chain has TRBV6-1 and TRBJ1-1, with 10 bases that match TRBD1. The V segment lost 7 bases and the J segment 5 bases; nucleotides outside the gene matches: 10. This CDR3 contains 15 residues. Germline V lookup: CDR1 MNHNS, CDR2 SASEGT. The CDR3 coding sequence is TGTGCCAGCACCGGGGGACAGGGGAGGTTAACTGAAGCTTTCTTT. It is translated as CASTGGQGRLTEAFF.

The sample holds many counts of this clonotype. The genes are TRBV5-1 and TRBJ2-7; 7 positions agree with TRBD2. With V trimmed by 0 bases and J by 5 bases, 14 bases remained unmatched. Looked up from germline, CDR1 is SGHRS and CDR2 is YFSETQ. This CDR3 spans 17 amino acids. The CDR3 spells CASSLVIRLAASDEQYF. The CDR3 bases are TGCGCCAGCAGCTTGGTGATTAGGCTAGCGGCTTCCGACGAGCAGTACTTC. Looking up the rest from reference TRBV5-1 and TRBJ2-7 gives the full variable domain: KAGVTQTPRYLIKTRGQQVTLSCSPISGHRSVSWYQQTPGQGLQFLFEYFSETQRNKGNFPGRFSGRQFSNSRSEMNVSTLELGDSALYLCASSLVIRLAASDEQYFGPGTRLTVT.

This clonotype was counted only a few times. The chain is built from TRBV19 and TRBJ2-5, with 9 bases identical to TRBD1. Germline V lookup: CDR1 LNHDA, CDR2 SQIVND (reference sequence). J was trimmed by 10 bases and V by 6 bases; bases with no gene match: 12. The CDR3 sequence is 14 residues long. The CDR3 sequence is CASSLGTGTLDQYF. The CDR3 nucleotides are TGTGCCAGTAGCTTGGGGACAGGGACGTTGGACCAGTACTTC.

In its sample, this clonotype was seen many times. The chain links TRBV9 to TRBJ1-1; tentatively, D is TRBD1 (6 bases). This CDR3 is built from 16 residues. CDR1 and CDR2 (germline): SGDLS, YYNGEE. The germline V and J ends were trimmed by 0 bases and 10 bases, with 22 bases remaining between them. This CDR3 reads CASSVGGGRRGWLAFF. The CDR3 nucleotides are TGTGCCAGCAGCGTAGGTGGGGGACGCAGGGGCTGGTTAGCTTTCTTT.

Many counts were recorded for this clonotype. The V call is TRBV5-1, the J call TRBJ2-1; 10 bases align to TRBD1. Unmatched junction bases numbered 4, after V lost 3 bases and J lost 7 bases. CDR1 SGHRS and CDR2 YFSETQ come from the germline V gene. The CDR3 has 14 residues. The CDR3 sequence: CASSSGQGINEQFF. The DNA of the CDR3 is TGCGCCAGCAGCTCGGGACAGGGGATAAATGAGCAGTTCTTC. The whole variable domain, filled in from reference TRBV5-1 and TRBJ2-1, reads KAGVTQTPRYLIKTRGQQVTLSCSPISGHRSVSWYQQTPGQGLQFLFEYFSETQRNKGNFPGRFSGRQFSNSRSEMNVSTLELGDSALYLCASSSGQGINEQFFGPGTRLTVL.

The rearrangement joins TRBV10-3 to TRBJ1-1; D unresolved. CDR3 length: 15 amino acids. The V end was cut by 3 bases, the J end by 1 base, with 12 bases between. Per germline, CDR1 ENHRY and CDR2 SYGVKD. CDR3 sequence: CAISELDWGNTEAFF. The CDR3 nucleotides read TGTGCCATCAGTGAACTCGATTGGGGGAACACTGAAGCTTTCTTT.